This T cell receptor (beta chain) originates from a study of blood T cell repertoires in COVID-19 (dated by TCRdb to the early 2020s). Regarding the study in general: Samples covering the acute and convalescent phases of COVID-19 were provided by collaborators in the United States, Italy and Spain. The material from the prospective study consisted of cDNA or gDNA derived from T cells, B-cell-depleted T cells, or PBMCs. Samples came from the ongoing ImmuneRACE study (first 160 participants) plus 1,254 subjects from 6 global collaborators. Where available, HLA class I and class II types were taken from metadata supplied by the sample provider and were not determined by assay-based typing. Subjects who had been exposed to COVID-19, were actively infected with it, or had recovered from it provided the deeply sampled blood TCRbeta repertoires that made up the dataset. The repertoires were released in a freely available public database intended as a resource for research on the immune response to SARS-CoV-2. The sample metadata nearly always contained a de-identified subject ID, COVID-19 status, age in years and sex.

Worth noting for this clone: Its recognized antigen is unknown. Base qualities are not provided; no much larger clone lies one nucleotide away.

The collaborating institutions used their own protocols to collect whole blood in K2EDTA tubes. For TCRbeta analysis, collaborators shipped samples as frozen whole blood, isolated PBMCs, or DNA extracted from either of those sample types. The immunoSEQ Assay, a bias-controlled multiplex PCR, was used to amplify TCRbeta CDR3 regions from genomic DNA. The authors' pipeline ran thus. Within the assay, amplification of reference gene primers was used to estimate how many nucleated cells each sample contained. Sequence reads were collapsed and filtered to measure the absolute abundance of every unique TCRbeta CDR3 rearrangement. For each sample, productive Simpson clonality was calculated by taking the square root of Simpson's diversity index across productive rearrangements. TCRdb provides this immuneACCESS table in a form limited to in-frame rearrangements. Some clones are lacking; in checked studies, under half of them reflect an unresolved V gene, and why the rest are absent is not known. V, J and clone size were drawn from that table, and D and trimming were deduced from the DNA. The sample has some 370,000 clones on record, approximately 88% of them singletons. The top ten clonotypes cover 1% to 1.5% of the sample.

General conclusions and limits of the study: The amount of clinical and demographic metadata varied by source and participant and was provided uncurated.

Trimming costs V 6 bases and J 5 bases, and their ends lie 26 bases apart. CDR1 MDHEN and CDR2 SYDVKM were looked up in the germline V gene. From the cysteine up to the phenylalanine, the CDR3 has a length of 17 residues. Only the CDR3 portion is preserved as DNA: 51 bases, with reading frame beginning at the first base. The TCR sequence derives from a man aged 35-49 years with acute or convalescent COVID-19. Recombination connected TRBV28 to TRBJ2-7; a weak D assignment points to TRBD2 (5 bases agree). What was sequenced was peripheral blood. The CDR3 loop reads CASSVVTLRAGVDEQYF. The sequenced DNA: TGTGCCAGCAGCGTAGTTACATTAAGGGCCGGGGTCGACGAGCAGTACTTC. Extended through the reference TRBV28 and TRBJ2-7 proteins, this CDR3 yields the full variable domain: DVKVTQSSRYLVKRTGEKVFLECVQDMDHENMFWYRQDPGLGLRLIYFSYDVKMKEKGDIPEGYSVSREKKERFSLILESASTNQTSMYLCASSVVTLRAGVDEQYFGPGTRLTVT.